These 24 T cell receptor beta chains share one sample of origin, sequenced in a study of shared clonotypes between healthy human individuals. Terminally differentiated effector memory CD45RA+ cells were excluded from the naive CD8 cells, which were CD45RO-negative and positively selected for CCR7. Assay: immunoSEQ multiplex PCR; the TCRdb copy retains only in-frame clones and omits some. The sample shows millions of clones, 85% to 95% of them seen only once. The specimen was naive CD8+ T cells from PBMCs. All receptors derive from a man between 18 and 35 years old in good health. Some clones in this sample may be carry-over from other donors' samples.

As to this clone: The sample has other DNA sequences that encode this CDR3 too. The chain couples TRBV2 to TRBJ1-3; D unresolved. From germline, CDR1 is SNHLY and CDR2 FYNNEI. Trimming left V 4 bases short and J 0 bases short, with 10 bases between. The CDR3 is 15 residues long. The CDR3 loop reads CASSAGRSSGNTIYF. The CDR3 nucleotides read TGTGCCAGCAGTGCGGGCCGAAGCTCTGGAAACACCATATATTTT.

The chain couples TRBV7-6 to TRBJ2-7; D is perhaps TRBD1 (5 bases). Germline V gives CDR1 SGHVS, CDR2 FNYEAQ. This CDR3 has 15 amino acids. The ends were cut back, 1 base at V and 6 bases at J, with 16 bases in the middle. The CDR3 bases are TGTGCCAGCAGCTTAGGGCCGGACAACCCACTCGAGCAGTACTTC. Translation: CASSLGPDNPLEQYF.

The V and J genes are TRBV18 and TRBJ1-1, with D perhaps matching TRBD1 (5 bases). Trimming took 2 bases from V and 5 from J, leaving 12 bases between them. Germline V gene lookup returns CDR1 KGHSH and CDR2 LQKENI. CDR3 length: 14 residues. The CDR3 nucleotides are TGTGCCAGCTCACCAATTGCAGGGCAGACTGAAGCTTTCTTT. It translates to CASSPIAGQTEAFF.

The V call is TRBV11-3, the J call TRBJ2-1, with D tentatively TRBD2 (5 bases). The CDR3 sequence is 17 residues long. The V end lost 8 bases, the J end lost 4 bases, and 24 bases lay between the germline ends. Looked up from germline, CDR1 is SGHNT and CDR2 is YENEEA. In DNA, the CDR3 is TGTGCCAGCCAAAAAGCCCCCAGTGCCGGGAAATACAATGAGCAGTTCTTC. It encodes CASQKAPSAGKYNEQFF. Combining the CDR3 with reference TRBV11-3 and TRBJ2-1 gives the whole variable domain EAGVVQSPRYKIIEKKQPVAFWCNPISGHNTLYWYLQNLGQGPELLIRYENEEAVDDSQLPKDRFSAERLKGVDSTLKIQPAELGDSAVYLCASQKAPSAGKYNEQFFGPGTRLTVL.

The rearrangement joins TRBV27 to TRBJ2-7; D unclear. CDR1 and CDR2 from the germline V gene are MNHEY and SMNVEV (reference sequence). The length of the CDR3 is 11 residues. Trimming left V 5 bases short and J 7 bases short, with 9 bases between. The CDR3 protein is CASSAGREQYF. The CDR3 DNA sequence: TGTGCCAGCAGTGCAGGTCGGGAGCAGTACTTC.

This rearrangement joins TRBV6-5 to TRBJ2-7, with D perhaps matching TRBD1 (6 bases). Germline CDR1 is MNHEY and CDR2 is SVGAGI. V was pared by 0 bases and J by 2 bases, with 14 bases between. The CDR3 has 16 residues. This chain's CDR3 is CASSYSRVRTAYEQYF. The DNA for the CDR3 is TGTGCCAGCAGTTACTCGAGAGTCAGGACAGCCTACGAGCAGTACTTC.

This chain joins TRBV5-8 and TRBJ2-7; TRBD1 aligns across 9 bases. This CDR3 has 14 residues. Trimming at V came to 3 bases and at J to 2 bases, leaving 3 bases not matched to a gene. CDR1 is SGHTS, CDR2 YDEGEE, per germline. CDR3 region: CASSSGTGTYEQYF. CDR3 DNA sequence: TGTGCCAGCAGCTCCGGGACAGGGACCTACGAGCAGTACTTC.

The genes are TRBV7-9 and TRBJ1-2; D is uncertain. The germline CDR1 and CDR2 sequences are SEHNR and FQNEAQ (reference sequence). Trimming removed 1 base at V and 5 bases at J, with 11 bases between. The CDR3 loop spans 14 amino acids. CDR3 amino acids: CASSLDFADYGYTF. The DNA of the CDR3 is TGTGCCAGCAGCTTAGATTTTGCGGATTATGGCTACACCTTC.

The chain couples TRBV28 to TRBJ2-7; 11 bases are shared with TRBD1. Per germline, CDR1 MDHEN and CDR2 SYDVKM. The CDR3 has 16 residues. V shed 4 bases, J shed 2 bases, and the junction held 7 bases outside the gene matches. The CDR3 here is CASSYPGTGGTYEQYF. CDR3 sequence (DNA): TGTGCCAGCAGTTACCCGGGGACAGGGGGTACCTACGAGCAGTACTTC.

The DNA of the CDR3 is TGTGCCAGCCGTTTTGCGAACACCGGGGAGCTGTTTTTT. This translates into CASRFANTGELFF. The J gene is TRBJ2-2, the V gene TRBV7-9; D is ambiguous. V dropped 8 bases and J dropped 0 bases, with 7 bases sitting between them. The CDR3 contains 13 residues. Germline V gene lookup returns CDR1 SEHNR and CDR2 FQNEAQ (reference sequence).

The chain combines TRBV7-8 with TRBJ2-1, with 12 bases lining up with TRBD2. Germline V gene lookup returns CDR1 SGHVS and CDR2 FQNEAQ. J was trimmed by 5 bases and V by 5 bases; bases with no gene match: 19. The CDR3 covers 20 residues. This chain's CDR3 is CASSGAYPGLAGVGDNEQFF. CDR3 DNA: TGTGCCAGCAGCGGAGCCTACCCGGGACTAGCGGGCGTTGGCGACAATGAGCAGTTCTTC. Using reference TRBV7-8 and TRBJ2-1 for the parts outside the CDR3, the full variable domain is GAGVSQSPRYKVAKRGQDVALRCDPISGHVSLFWYQQALGQGPEFLTYFQNEAQLDKSGLPSDRFFAERPEGSVSTLKIQRTQQEDSAVYLCASSGAYPGLAGVGDNEQFFGPGTRLTVL.

The chain couples TRBV5-8 to TRBJ2-7; 9 bases line up with TRBD2. Germline loops: CDR1 SGHTS, CDR2 YDEGEE. This CDR3 contains 16 residues. J gave up 3 bases and V 0 bases, and 7 bases lay outside the gene matches. The DNA for the CDR3 is TGTGCCAGCAGCTTGGTCGCGGGAGGGCCTGTCTACGAGCAGTACTTC. Protein product: CASSLVAGGPVYEQYF.

The V call is TRBV28, the J call TRBJ1-1; 9 bases align to TRBD1. The length of the CDR3 is 14 residues. V was pared by 5 bases and J by 4 bases, with 5 bases of the junction left unmatched. Germline lookup yields CDR1 MDHEN and CDR2 SYDVKM. Here the CDR3 DNA reads TGTGCCAGCAGTCCCCGGGACAGGGTCACTGAAGCTTTCTTT. Residues: CASSPRDRVTEAFF.

The chain carries TRBV15 and TRBJ2-5, with 9 nucleotides matching TRBD1. CDR3 length: 13 residues. Germline lookup yields CDR1 LNHNV and CDR2 YYDKDF (reference sequence). The J segment lost 1 base and the V segment lost 7 bases, leaving 1 base of the junction unmatched. The CDR3 reads CATTDRGQETQYF. CDR3 nucleotides: TGTGCCACCACGGACAGGGGCCAAGAGACCCAGTACTTC.

The chain employs TRBV7-8 and TRBJ2-5; D is possibly TRBD1 or TRBD2 (5 bases each). CDR3 length equals 14 residues. CDR1 and CDR2 (germline): SGHVS, FQNEAQ. Trimming shortened V by 4 bases and J by 5 bases, and 14 bases separated the two germline ends. The CDR3 sequence is CASSSRAGLETQYF. The CDR3 region has the DNA TGTGCCAGCAGCTCGAGGGCAGGGCTGGAGACCCAGTACTTC.

This clone has a single count. This chain links TRBV29-1 with TRBJ1-2; no reliable D call. V was pared by 6 bases and J by 8 bases, with 10 bases between. Germline V gene lookup returns CDR1 SQVTM and CDR2 ANQGSEA. The length of the CDR3 is 10 residues. CDR3 sequence reads: CSVVEGGYTF. The CDR3 bases are TGCAGCGTCGTCGAGGGCGGCTACACCTTC. Supplemented by reference TRBV29-1 and TRBJ1-2, the full variable domain reads SAVISQKPSRDICQRGTSLTIQCQVDSQVTMMFWYRQQPGQSLTLIATANQGSEATYESGFVIDKFPISRPNLTFSTLTVSNMSPEDSSIYLCSVVEGGYTFGSGTRLTVV.

This chain joins TRBV4-1 and TRBJ1-2, with 8 positions matching TRBD1. The CDR3 spans 13 residues. The germline V gene has CDR1 MGHRA and CDR2 YSYEKL. J gave up 2 bases and V 8 bases, and 4 bases lay outside the gene matches. The CDR3 nucleotides are TGCGCCAGCCGCCGACAGGGGAACTATGGCTACACCTTC. This codes for CASRRQGNYGYTF.

The J gene is TRBJ2-7, the V gene TRBV11-2; D may match TRBD1 or TRBD2 (5 bases each). Germline V CDR1 and CDR2: SGHAT, FQNNGV. This CDR3 is 16 amino acids long. Trimming removed 0 bases from V and 1 base from J, with 13 bases in between. For the CDR3, the DNA is TGTGCCAGCAGCTTAGAGGGGACCCTGACATCCTACGAGCAGTACTTC. Its protein product is CASSLEGTLTSYEQYF.

Remarks on this clone: Different DNA sequences within this sample yield the same CDR3. V is TRBV4-1 and J is TRBJ2-3, with D perhaps TRBD2 (5 bases). CDR3 length: 12 residues. Germline CDR1 and CDR2: MGHRA and YSYEKL. V was trimmed by 1 base and J by 6 bases, leaving 5 bases between them. CDR3 region: CASSQGGDTQYF. CDR3 DNA sequence: TGCGCCAGCAGCCAAGGCGGGGATACGCAGTATTTT.

The V call is TRBV5-4, the J call TRBJ2-1; tentative D call: TRBD2 (6 bases). CDR1 and CDR2 (germline): SGHNT, YYREEE (reference sequence). Deletions cut 0 bases from V and 3 bases from J, with 10 bases between. The CDR3 is 15 residues long. The CDR3 coding sequence is TGTGCCAGCAGCTTGGGGGGGGTATACTACAATGAGCAGTTCTTC. Its protein is CASSLGGVYYNEQFF. The full variable domain, completed using reference TRBV5-4 and TRBJ2-1, is ETGVTQSPTHLIKTRGQQVTLRCSSQSGHNTVSWYQQALGQGPQFIFQYYREEENGRGNFPPRFSGLQFPNYSSELNVNALELDDSALYLCASSLGGVYYNEQFFGPGTRLTVL.

In nucleotides, the CDR3 is TGTGCCAGCAGCTCAACTCGTGAGGGCAGCAATCAGCCCCAGCATTTT. This sequence encodes CASSSTREGSNQPQHF. The chain links TRBV7-9 to TRBJ1-5, with D unresolved. Per the germline V gene, CDR1 is SEHNR and CDR2 is FQNEAQ (reference sequence). The V end was cut by 4 bases, the J end by 1 base, with 14 bases between. There are 16 residues in the CDR3.

This sequence joins TRBV6-5 and TRBJ2-5, with D perhaps TRBD1 or TRBD2 (5 bases each). V was shortened by 5 bases and J by 0 bases, with 10 bases between the two germline ends. The CDR3 length is 14 residues. Germline V CDR1 and CDR2: MNHEY, SVGAGI. The DNA of the CDR3 is TGTGCCAGCAGTCTACTAGGGGACCAAGAGACCCAGTACTTC. It codes for CASSLLGDQETQYF.

V usage is TRBV9 and J usage is TRBJ2-1; 7 nucleotides align to TRBD1. The V gene end was trimmed by 4 bases and the J gene end by 6 bases; junction bases not matched to a gene: 7. CDR3 length: 14 residues. Germline V gives CDR1 SGDLS, CDR2 YYNGEE. The CDR3 DNA follows: TGTGCCAGCAGCAGTCGACAGGGCTCCAATGAGCAGTTCTTC. As protein: CASSSRQGSNEQFF.

The chain carries TRBV4-1 and TRBJ2-1, with D unclear. Germline-derived CDR1 and CDR2 are MGHRA and YSYEKL. There are 12 residues in the CDR3. With 5 bases removed from V and 8 bases from J, the gap between germline ends came to 10 bases. CDR3 DNA sequence: TGCGCCAGCAGCACACCACTCCATGAGCAGTTCTTC. It translates to CASSTPLHEQFF.